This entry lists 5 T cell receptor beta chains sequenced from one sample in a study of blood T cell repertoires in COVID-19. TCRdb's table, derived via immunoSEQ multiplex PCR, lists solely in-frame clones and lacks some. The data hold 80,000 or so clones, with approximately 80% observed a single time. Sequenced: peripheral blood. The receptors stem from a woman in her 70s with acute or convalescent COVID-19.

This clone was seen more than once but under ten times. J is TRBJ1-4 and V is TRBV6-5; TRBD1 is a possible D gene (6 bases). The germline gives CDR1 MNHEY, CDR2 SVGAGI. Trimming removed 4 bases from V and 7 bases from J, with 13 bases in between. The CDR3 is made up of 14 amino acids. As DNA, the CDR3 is TGTGCCAGCAGTTTGCCAGGGGTCAGTGAAAAACTGTTTTTT. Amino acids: CASSLPGVSEKLFF.

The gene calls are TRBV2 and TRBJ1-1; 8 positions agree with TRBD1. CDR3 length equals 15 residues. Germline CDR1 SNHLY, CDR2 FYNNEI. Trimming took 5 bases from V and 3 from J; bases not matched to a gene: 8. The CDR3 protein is CASSPQGAEDTEAFF. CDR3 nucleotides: TGTGCCAGCAGTCCTCAGGGGGCCGAGGACACTGAAGCTTTCTTT.

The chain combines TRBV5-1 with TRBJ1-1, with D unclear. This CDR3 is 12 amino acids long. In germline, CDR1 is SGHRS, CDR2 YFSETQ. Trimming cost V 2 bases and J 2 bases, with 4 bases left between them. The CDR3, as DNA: TGCGCCAGCAGCTTCGGTAACACTGAAGCTTTCTTT. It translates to CASSFGNTEAFF.

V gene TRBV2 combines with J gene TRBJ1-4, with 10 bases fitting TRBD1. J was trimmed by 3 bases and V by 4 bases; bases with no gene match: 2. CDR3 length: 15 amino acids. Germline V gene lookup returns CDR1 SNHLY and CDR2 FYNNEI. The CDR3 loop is CASSGQGASNEKLFF. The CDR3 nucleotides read TGTGCCAGCAGTGGACAGGGGGCCTCTAATGAAAAACTGTTTTTT.

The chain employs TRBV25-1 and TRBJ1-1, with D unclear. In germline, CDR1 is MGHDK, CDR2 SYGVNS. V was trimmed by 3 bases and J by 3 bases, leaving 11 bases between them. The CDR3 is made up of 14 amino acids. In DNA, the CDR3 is TGTGCCAGCAGTGAGGGATCGGGGTACACTGAAGCTTTCTTT. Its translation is CASSEGSGYTEAFF.